The 13 T cell receptor beta chains given below trace back to one sample, sequenced in a study of Ad26.COV2.S vaccination and SARS-CoV-2 variants. Assay used: immunoSEQ multiplex PCR; TCRdb lists only in-frame clones, some missing. The sample carries 180,000 or so clones, 87% recorded once. Sequenced material: peripheral blood, taken after recovery from COVID-19. The source is a human donor who had recovered from COVID-19.

This chain links TRBV27 with TRBJ2-2; D gene uncertain. V dropped 1 base and J dropped 3 bases, with 15 bases sitting between them. Germline CDR1 is MNHEY and CDR2 is SMNVEV (reference sequence). The CDR3 length is 17 residues. The DNA for the CDR3 is TGTGCCAGCAGTTTATGGCTTGGGCCGGGCGACACCGGGGAGCTGTTTTTT. Translated, it gives CASSLWLGPGDTGELFF.

The V and J genes are TRBV2 and TRBJ2-5; D is ambiguous. The CDR3 spans 14 residues. V lost 7 bases and J lost 5, with 17 bases in between. The germline V gene encodes CDR1 SNHLY and CDR2 FYNNEI. The CDR3 region is CASIGRLVGETQYF. The CDR3 coding sequence is TGTGCCAGCATAGGGCGATTAGTAGGGGAGACCCAGTACTTC.

V usage is TRBV2 and J usage is TRBJ1-6; the match to TRBD1 covers 10 bases. Trimming removed 3 bases from V and 8 bases from J; junction bases left unmatched: 7. The CDR3 consists of 16 residues. Germline V gives CDR1 SNHLY, CDR2 FYNNEI. The CDR3 nucleotides read TGTGCCAGCAGTGACCCGGGACAGGGGTTGTATTCACCCCTCCACTTT. It translates to CASSDPGQGLYSPLHF. The entire variable domain, with the rest obtained from reference TRBV2 and TRBJ1-6, is as follows: EPEVTQTPSHQVTQMGQEVILRCVPISNHLYFYWYRQILGQKVEFLVSFYNNEISEKSEIFDDQFSVERPDGSNFTLKIRSTKLEDSAMYFCASSDPGQGLYSPLHFGNGTRLTVT.

The rearrangement joins TRBV7-9 to TRBJ1-2; D not certain. V lost 5 bases to trimming and J lost 2 bases, with 9 bases between them. Germline CDR1 SEHNR, CDR2 FQNEAQ (reference sequence). The CDR3 loop spans 13 amino acids. This CDR3 reads CASSPAGNYGYTF. CDR3 in DNA: TGTGCCAGCAGCCCGGCCGGGAACTATGGCTACACCTTC. Using reference TRBV7-9 and TRBJ1-2 for the parts outside the CDR3, the full variable domain is DTGVSQNPRHKITKRGQNVTFRCDPISEHNRLYWYRQTLGQGPEFLTYFQNEAQLEKSRLLSDRFSAERPKGSFSTLEIQRTEQGDSAMYLCASSPAGNYGYTFGSGTRLTVV.

This chain links TRBV19 with TRBJ1-5, with 9 positions matching TRBD1. The CDR3 extends over 19 amino acids. Germline CDR1 is LNHDA and CDR2 is SQIVND (reference sequence). Trimming took 7 bases from V and 4 from J; bases not matched to a gene: 20. CDR3 sequence (DNA): TGTGCCAGTACTCGGGGGGACAGGGTCCAGGTTGCTGGGAATCAGCCCCAGCATTTT. This gives the protein CASTRGDRVQVAGNQPQHF. Full variable domain (missing parts from reference TRBV19 and TRBJ1-5): DGGITQSPKYLFRKEGQNVTLSCEQNLNHDAMYWYRQDPGQGLRLIYYSQIVNDFQKGDIAEGYSVSREKKESFPLTVTSAQKNPTAFYLCASTRGDRVQVAGNQPQHFGDGTRLSIL.

V and J are TRBV11-2 and TRBJ2-7; 8 positions agree with TRBD1. Trimming at V came to 5 bases and at J to 2 bases, leaving 5 bases not matched to a gene. Germline V gene sequence: CDR1 SGHAT, CDR2 FQNNGV. The CDR3 has 14 residues. The CDR3 here is CASSSNRGAYEQYF. The CDR3 region has the DNA TGTGCCAGCAGCAGTAACAGGGGGGCCTACGAGCAGTACTTC.

This chain links TRBV6-5 with TRBJ2-1; 7 bases align to TRBD2. The CDR3 sequence is 16 residues long. Trimming cost V 0 bases and J 3 bases; bases outside gene matches: 5. Germline values: CDR1 MNHEY, CDR2 SVGAGI. The CDR3 DNA reads as TGTGCCAGCAGTTACTCCAGCGGGGAGCTCTACAATGAGCAGTTCTTC. This codes for CASSYSSGELYNEQFF.

The chain is built from TRBV15 and TRBJ1-1; D might be TRBD1 (5 bases). Germline CDR1 reads LNHNV; CDR2 reads YYDKDF (reference sequence). CDR3 size: 14 residues. V was clipped by 5 bases and J by 0 bases, with 10 bases between them. The chain's CDR3 is CATSGGQVNTEAFF. DNA for the CDR3: TGTGCCACCAGCGGAGGACAAGTGAACACTGAAGCTTTCTTT.

Concerning this clone itself: One end of the junction fails to match germline, which may point to a read error. V gene TRBV5-1 combines with J gene TRBJ2-1; D possibly corresponds to TRBD1 (5 bases). This CDR3 has 14 amino acids. Germline V gene data show CDR1 as SGHRS and CDR2 as YFSETQ. The CDR3 nucleotides read TGCGCCAGCAGCTTGGTTCCTGAGGACAATGGGCAGTTCTTC. Protein product: CASSLVPEDNGQFF.

This clone was counted a few times. The J gene is TRBJ2-3, the V gene TRBV5-1, with TRBD2 matching 10 bases. Germline CDR1 is SGHRS and CDR2 is YFSETQ. With 2 bases clipped from V and 5 bases from J, the junction kept 11 bases outside the gene matches. The CDR3 consists of 17 residues. The chain's CDR3 is CASSFNGAGGPGDTQYF. As DNA, the CDR3 is TGCGCCAGCAGCTTTAATGGAGCGGGAGGGCCGGGAGATACGCAGTATTTT.

The gene calls are TRBV3-1 (or the pseudogene TRBV3-2) and TRBJ2-1; 11 bases line up with TRBD2. The CDR3 consists of 15 residues. Trimming cost V 3 bases and J 4 bases; bases outside gene matches: 2. The germline V gene has CDR1 LGHDT and CDR2 YNNKEL (reference sequence). In DNA, the CDR3 is TGTGCCAGCAGCCATATAGCGGGGGGGTACAATGAGCAGTTCTTC. This sequence encodes CASSHIAGGYNEQFF.

The V gene is TRBV2, the J gene TRBJ2-2; D gene uncertain. Trimming pared 8 bases from V and 7 bases from J, leaving 5 bases between. Germline CDR1 reads SNHLY; CDR2 reads FYNNEI. The CDR3 extends over 10 amino acids. The CDR3 here is CASGVGELFF. CDR3 bases: TGTGCCAGCGGGGTCGGGGAGCTGTTTTTT.

This clone was recorded only once. The rearrangement joins TRBV7-8 to TRBJ1-4, with TRBD1 as a possible D gene (6 bases). There are 17 residues in the CDR3. Trimming pared 5 bases from V and 7 bases from J, leaving 23 bases between. Germline V gene sequence: CDR1 SGHVS, CDR2 FQNEAQ. The CDR3 loop reads CASSLGFRGARREKLFF. In nucleotides, the CDR3 is TGTGCCAGCAGCCTTGGATTCAGGGGAGCCCGCCGTGAAAAACTGTTTTTT.